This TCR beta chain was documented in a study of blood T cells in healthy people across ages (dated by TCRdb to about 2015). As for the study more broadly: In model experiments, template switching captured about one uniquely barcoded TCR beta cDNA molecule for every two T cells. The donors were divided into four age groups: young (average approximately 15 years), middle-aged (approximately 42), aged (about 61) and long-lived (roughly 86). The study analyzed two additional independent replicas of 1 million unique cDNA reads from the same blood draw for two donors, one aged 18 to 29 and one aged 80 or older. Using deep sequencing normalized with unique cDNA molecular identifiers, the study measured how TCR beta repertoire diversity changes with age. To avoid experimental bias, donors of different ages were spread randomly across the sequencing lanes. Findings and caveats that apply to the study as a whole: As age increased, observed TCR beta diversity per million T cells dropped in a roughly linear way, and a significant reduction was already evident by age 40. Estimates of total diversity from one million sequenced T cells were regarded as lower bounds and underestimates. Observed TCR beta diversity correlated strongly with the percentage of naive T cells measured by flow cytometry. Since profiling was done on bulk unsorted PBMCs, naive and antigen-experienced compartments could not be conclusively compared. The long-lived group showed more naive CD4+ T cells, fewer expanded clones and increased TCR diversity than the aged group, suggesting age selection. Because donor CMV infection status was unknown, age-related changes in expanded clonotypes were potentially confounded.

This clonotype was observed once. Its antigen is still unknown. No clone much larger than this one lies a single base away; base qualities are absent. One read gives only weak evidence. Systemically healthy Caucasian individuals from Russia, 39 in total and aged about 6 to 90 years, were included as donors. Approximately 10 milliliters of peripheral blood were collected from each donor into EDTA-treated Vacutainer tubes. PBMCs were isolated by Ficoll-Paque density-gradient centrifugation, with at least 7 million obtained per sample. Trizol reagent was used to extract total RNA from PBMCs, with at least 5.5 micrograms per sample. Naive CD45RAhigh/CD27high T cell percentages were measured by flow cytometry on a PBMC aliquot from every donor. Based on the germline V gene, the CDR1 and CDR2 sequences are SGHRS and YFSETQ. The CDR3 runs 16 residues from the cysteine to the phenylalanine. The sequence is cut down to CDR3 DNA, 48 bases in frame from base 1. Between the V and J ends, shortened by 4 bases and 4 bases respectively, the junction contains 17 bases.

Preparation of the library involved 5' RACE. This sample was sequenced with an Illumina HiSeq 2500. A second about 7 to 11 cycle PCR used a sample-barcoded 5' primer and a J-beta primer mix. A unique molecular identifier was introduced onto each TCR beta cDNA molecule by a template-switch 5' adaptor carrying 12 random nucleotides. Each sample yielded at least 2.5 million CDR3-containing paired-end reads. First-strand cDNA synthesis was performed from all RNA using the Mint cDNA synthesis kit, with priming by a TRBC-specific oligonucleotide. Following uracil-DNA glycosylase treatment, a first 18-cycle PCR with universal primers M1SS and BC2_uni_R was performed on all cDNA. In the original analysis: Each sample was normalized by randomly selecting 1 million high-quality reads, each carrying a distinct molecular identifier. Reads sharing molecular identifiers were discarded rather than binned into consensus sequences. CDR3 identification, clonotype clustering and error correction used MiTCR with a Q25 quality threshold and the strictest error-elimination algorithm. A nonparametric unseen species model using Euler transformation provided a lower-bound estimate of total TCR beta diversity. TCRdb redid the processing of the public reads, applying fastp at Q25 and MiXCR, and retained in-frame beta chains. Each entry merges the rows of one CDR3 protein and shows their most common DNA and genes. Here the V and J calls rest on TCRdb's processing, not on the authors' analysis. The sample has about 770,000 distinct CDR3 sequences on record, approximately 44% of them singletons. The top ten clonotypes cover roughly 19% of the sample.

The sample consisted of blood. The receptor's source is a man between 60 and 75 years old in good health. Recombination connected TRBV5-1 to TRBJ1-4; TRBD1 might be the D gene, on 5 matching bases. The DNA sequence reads TGCGCCAGCAGCCAGGGCCCCATGACGGATAATGAAAAACTGTTTTTT. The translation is CASSQGPMTDNEKLFF.